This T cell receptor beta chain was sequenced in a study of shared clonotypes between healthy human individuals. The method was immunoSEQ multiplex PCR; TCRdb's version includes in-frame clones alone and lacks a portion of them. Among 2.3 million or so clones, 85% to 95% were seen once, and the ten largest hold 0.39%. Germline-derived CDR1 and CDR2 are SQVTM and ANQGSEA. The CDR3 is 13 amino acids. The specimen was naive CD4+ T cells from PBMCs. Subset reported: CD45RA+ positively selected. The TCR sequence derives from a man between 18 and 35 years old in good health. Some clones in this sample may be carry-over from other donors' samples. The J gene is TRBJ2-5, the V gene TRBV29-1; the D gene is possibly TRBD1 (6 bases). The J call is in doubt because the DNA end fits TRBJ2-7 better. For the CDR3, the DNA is TGCAGCGTTGCTGGGGGCGCGATCAGCGAGCAGTACTTC. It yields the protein CSVAGGAISEQYF.